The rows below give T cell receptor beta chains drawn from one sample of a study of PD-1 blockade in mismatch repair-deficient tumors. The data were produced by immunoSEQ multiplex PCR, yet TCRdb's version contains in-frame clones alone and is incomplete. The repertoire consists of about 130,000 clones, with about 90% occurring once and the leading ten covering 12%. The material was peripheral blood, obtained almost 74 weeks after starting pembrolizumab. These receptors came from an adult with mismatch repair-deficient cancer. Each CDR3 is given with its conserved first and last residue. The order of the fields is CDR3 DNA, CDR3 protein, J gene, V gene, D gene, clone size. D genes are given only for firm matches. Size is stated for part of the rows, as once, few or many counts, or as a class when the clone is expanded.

CDR3nt: TGTGCCAGTACAGGCGGGAGGGCCTCAGATACGCAGTATTTT
CDR3aa: CASTGGRASDTQYF
j_gene: TRBJ2-3
v_gene: TRBV19
d_gene: TRBD2
abundance: NA

CDR3nt: TGTGCCAGCAGTGGAAAACTAGTTGGTGAGCAGTTCTTC
CDR3aa: CASSGKLVGEQFF
j_gene: TRBJ2-1
v_gene: TRBV25-1
d_gene: NA
abundance: NA

CDR3nt: TGCGCCAGCAGCCGGCGCCCCGAGACTAGCGGGAGGAGCTCCTACAATGAGCAGTTCTTC
CDR3aa: CASSRRPETSGRSSYNEQFF
j_gene: TRBJ2-1
v_gene: TRBV4-1
d_gene: TRBD2
abundance: NA

CDR3nt: TGTGCCAGCAGCTTGGCCGAGCAGTACTTC
CDR3aa: CASSLAEQYF
j_gene: TRBJ2-7
v_gene: TRBV5-4
d_gene: NA
abundance: once

CDR3nt: TGTGCCAGCAGCTTCCCCGGCGGGAGCTATGGCTACACCTTC
CDR3aa: CASSFPGGSYGYTF
j_gene: TRBJ1-2
v_gene: TRBV7-2
d_gene: NA
abundance: NA

CDR3nt: TGTGCCAGCAGTTACCCCGGGGAGGGGGCCAATCAGCCCCAGCATTTT
CDR3aa: CASSYPGEGANQPQHF
j_gene: TRBJ1-5
v_gene: TRBV28
d_gene: TRBD1
abundance: NA

CDR3nt: TGTGCCAGCTCACCACCGGGGGCAGATGGCTACACCTTC
CDR3aa: CASSPPGADGYTF
j_gene: TRBJ1-2
v_gene: TRBV18
d_gene: NA
abundance: once

CDR3nt: TGTGCCAGCAGCTTAGGGGCCATCTCCTACGAGCAGTACTTC
CDR3aa: CASSLGAISYEQYF
j_gene: TRBJ2-7
v_gene: TRBV7-6
d_gene: NA
abundance: NA

CDR3nt: TGCGCCAGCAGCCTGGACAGGGTCTATGGCTACACCTTC
CDR3aa: CASSLDRVYGYTF
j_gene: TRBJ1-2
v_gene: TRBV5-1
d_gene: TRBD1
abundance: NA

CDR3nt: TGTGCCAGCAGTTACATCGAGTACAGCGGGAGTTTCCACGAGCAGTACTTC
CDR3aa: CASSYIEYSGSFHEQYF
j_gene: TRBJ2-7
v_gene: TRBV28
d_gene: TRBD2
abundance: NA

CDR3nt: TGTGCCAGCAGCGATGGAAGGTCCGCCAATGAGCAGTTCTTC
CDR3aa: CASSDGRSANEQFF
j_gene: TRBJ2-1
v_gene: TRBV7-9
d_gene: NA
abundance: NA

CDR3nt: TGTGCCAGCAGTTTATCGATAAGACGAACGAACACCGGGGAGCTGTTTTTT
CDR3aa: CASSLSIRRTNTGELFF
j_gene: TRBJ2-2
v_gene: TRBV27
d_gene: NA
abundance: NA

CDR3nt: TGTGCCAGCCTCGTCGGAGGGTTCGGCTACACCTTC
CDR3aa: CASLVGGFGYTF
j_gene: TRBJ1-2
v_gene: TRBV28
d_gene: NA
abundance: NA

CDR3nt: TGCAGCGTTGCCCTTACTAACTATGGCTACACCTTC
CDR3aa: CSVALTNYGYTF
j_gene: TRBJ1-2
v_gene: TRBV29-1
d_gene: NA
abundance: NA

CDR3nt: TGTGCCAGCAGGGAGGACAGGGGATACGAGCAGTACTTC
CDR3aa: CASREDRGYEQYF
j_gene: TRBJ2-7
v_gene: TRBV2
d_gene: TRBD1
abundance: NA

CDR3nt: TGTGCCAGCAGCTTAAATCTGGCTAGCGGGACTTCTTTCGAGCAGTACTTC
CDR3aa: CASSLNLASGTSFEQYF
j_gene: TRBJ2-7
v_gene: TRBV7-3
d_gene: TRBD2
abundance: NA

CDR3nt: TGTGCCAGCAGTTTGGGCAGGAACACTGAAGCTTTCTTT
CDR3aa: CASSLGRNTEAFF
j_gene: TRBJ1-1
v_gene: TRBV27
d_gene: NA
abundance: NA

CDR3nt: TGCGCCAGCAGCCCGACTCCACAGAGCTCCTACGAGCAGTACTTC
CDR3aa: CASSPTPQSSYEQYF
j_gene: TRBJ2-7
v_gene: TRBV4-1
d_gene: NA
abundance: once

CDR3nt: TGCGCCAGCAAAACAGGGGGCAGTGGCACTGAAGCTTTCTTT
CDR3aa: CASKTGGSGTEAFF
j_gene: TRBJ1-1
v_gene: TRBV10-2
d_gene: TRBD1
abundance: NA

CDR3nt: TGTGCCAGTAAACTCGGGAACACTGAAGCTTTCTTT
CDR3aa: CASKLGNTEAFF
j_gene: TRBJ1-1
v_gene: TRBV19
d_gene: NA
abundance: NA